This T cell receptor (beta chain) originates from a study of cytomegalovirus exposure and HLA in healthy donors. Study observations and caveats: Data from an earlier analysis indicated that most TCR beta V segments were productive either about 90% or about 30% of the time.

Amplification used 60 Vbeta primers and 13 Jbeta primers. The assay was immunoSEQ multiplex PCR, and TCRdb's table has in-frame clones only and misses some. This sample has 120,000 or so clones, with around 80% found just once. This CDR3 is 17 amino acids long. The V and J ends lost 0 bases and 0 bases, in that order; junction bases with no gene match: 7. Germline-derived CDR1 and CDR2 are SGHVS and FQNEAQ. To note about this clone: The antigen remains undetermined.

The source is a female donor in good health and CMV-seronegative. V is TRBV7-8 and J is TRBJ2-7; TRBD2 matches 8 bases. Sequencing was carried out using PBMCs. CDR3 DNA: TGTGCCAGCAGCTTAGCGGTACGGGAGGGATACTCCTACGAGCAGTACTTC. This gives the protein CASSLAVREGYSYEQYF.